This T cell receptor beta chain was sequenced in a study of CD8 T cells in Susac syndrome. Sequencing of TCR beta drew on CD8+ and CD4+ T cells from blood. V gave up 0 bases and J gave up 6 bases; unmatched junction bases: 8. Per the germline V gene, CDR1 is LGHDT and CDR2 is YNNKEL (reference sequence). CDR3 length: 17 residues. RNA was extracted with the RNeasy kit, and a quantity of 0.5 to 1 ug was reverse transcribed using random hexamers. With immunoSEQ multiplex PCR, TCR beta CDR3 was amplified across 54 Vbeta and 13 Jbeta. TCRdb redid the calling of the immunoSEQ multiplex PCR reads with MiXCR, one entry per CDR3 protein. The sample has around 140,000 distinct CDR3 sequences, approximately 93% seen once; the top ten hold over 0.07%.

The receptor was isolated from a human donor in good health. The material sequenced was CD4+ T cells from PBMCs. The V gene is TRBV3-1, the J gene TRBJ2-1; the match to TRBD2 covers 10 bases. This chain's CDR3 is CASSQDTLAGDPNEQFF. In DNA form, the CDR3 reads TGTGCCAGCAGCCAAGATACCCTAGCGGGGGACCCCAATGAGCAGTTCTTC.